The TCR beta chain under discussion was sequenced for a study of blood T cell repertoires in COVID-19. Germline V CDR1 and CDR2: SGHRS, YFSETQ. After removal of 4 bases from V and 2 bases from J, the junction contained 8 bases not matched to a gene. CDR3 length: 16 residues. This table comes from immunoSEQ multiplex PCR, and its TCRdb copy is limited to in-frame clones, with some not included. This sample has about 120,000 clones, with 90% found just once. The sequenced sample consisted of peripheral blood. The chain couples TRBV5-1 to TRBJ2-1; TRBD2 matches 8 bases. The clonotype comes from a woman aged 55-70 years with COVID-19, enrolled during active disease. The CDR3 protein is CASSLVTGLAYNEQFF. The CDR3 nucleotides are TGCGCCAGCAGCCTGGTCACGGGACTAGCCTACAATGAGCAGTTCTTC. Looking up the rest from reference TRBV5-1 and TRBJ2-1 gives the full variable domain: KAGVTQTPRYLIKTRGQQVTLSCSPISGHRSVSWYQQTPGQGLQFLFEYFSETQRNKGNFPGRFSGRQFSNSRSEMNVSTLELGDSALYLCASSLVTGLAYNEQFFGPGTRLTVL.